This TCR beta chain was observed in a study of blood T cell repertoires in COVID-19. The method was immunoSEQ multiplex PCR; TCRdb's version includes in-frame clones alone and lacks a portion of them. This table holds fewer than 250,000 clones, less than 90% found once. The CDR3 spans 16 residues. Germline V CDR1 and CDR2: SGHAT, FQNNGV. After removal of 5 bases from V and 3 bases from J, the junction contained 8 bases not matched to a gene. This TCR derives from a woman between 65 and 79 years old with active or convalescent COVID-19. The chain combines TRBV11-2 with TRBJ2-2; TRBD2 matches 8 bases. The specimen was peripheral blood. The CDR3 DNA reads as TGTGCCAGCAGCCCTTTCCTAGCGGGCGACACCGGGGAGCTGTTTTTT. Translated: CASSPFLAGDTGELFF.